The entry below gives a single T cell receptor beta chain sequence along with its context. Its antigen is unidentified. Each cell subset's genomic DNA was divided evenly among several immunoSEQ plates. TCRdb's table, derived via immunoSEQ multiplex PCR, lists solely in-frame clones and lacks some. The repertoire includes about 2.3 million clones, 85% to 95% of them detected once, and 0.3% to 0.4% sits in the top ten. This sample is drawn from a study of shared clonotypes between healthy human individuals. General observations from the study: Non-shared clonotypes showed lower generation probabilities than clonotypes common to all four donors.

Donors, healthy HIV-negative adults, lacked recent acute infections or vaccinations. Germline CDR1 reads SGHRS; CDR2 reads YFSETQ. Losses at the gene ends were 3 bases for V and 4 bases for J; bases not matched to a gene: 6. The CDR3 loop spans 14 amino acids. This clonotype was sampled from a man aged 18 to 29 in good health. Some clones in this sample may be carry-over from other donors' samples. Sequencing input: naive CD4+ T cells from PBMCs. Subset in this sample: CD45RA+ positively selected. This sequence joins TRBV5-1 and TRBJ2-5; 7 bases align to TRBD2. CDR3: CASSWRGGGETQYF. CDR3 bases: TGCGCCAGCAGCTGGCGCGGCGGGGGAGAGACCCAGTACTTC.